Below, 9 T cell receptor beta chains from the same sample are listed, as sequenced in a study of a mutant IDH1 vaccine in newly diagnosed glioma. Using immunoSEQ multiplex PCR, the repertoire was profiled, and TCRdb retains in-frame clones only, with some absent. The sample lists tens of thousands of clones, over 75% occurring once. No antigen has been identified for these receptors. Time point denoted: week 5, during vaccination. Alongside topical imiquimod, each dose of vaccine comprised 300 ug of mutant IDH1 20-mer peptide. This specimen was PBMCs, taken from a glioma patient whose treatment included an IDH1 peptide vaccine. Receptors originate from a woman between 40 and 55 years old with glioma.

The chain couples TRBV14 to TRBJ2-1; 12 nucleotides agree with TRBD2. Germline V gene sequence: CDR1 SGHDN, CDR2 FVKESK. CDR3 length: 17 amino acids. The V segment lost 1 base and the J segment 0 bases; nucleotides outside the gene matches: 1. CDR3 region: CASSQGLAGDSYNEQFF. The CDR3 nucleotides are TGTGCCAGCAGCCAAGGACTAGCGGGAGACTCCTACAATGAGCAGTTCTTC.

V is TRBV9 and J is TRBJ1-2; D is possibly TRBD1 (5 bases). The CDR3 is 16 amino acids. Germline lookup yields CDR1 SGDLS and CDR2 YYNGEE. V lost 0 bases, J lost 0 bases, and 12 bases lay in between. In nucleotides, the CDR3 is TGTGCCAGCAGCGTAGCTACGGGGCACACTAACTATGGCTACACCTTC. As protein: CASSVATGHTNYGYTF. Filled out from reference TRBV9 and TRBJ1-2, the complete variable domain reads DSGVTQTPKHLITATGQRVTLRCSPRSGDLSVYWYQQSLDQGLQFLIQYYNGEERAKGNILERFSAQQFPDLHSELNLSSLELGDSALYFCASSVATGHTNYGYTFGSGTRLTVV.

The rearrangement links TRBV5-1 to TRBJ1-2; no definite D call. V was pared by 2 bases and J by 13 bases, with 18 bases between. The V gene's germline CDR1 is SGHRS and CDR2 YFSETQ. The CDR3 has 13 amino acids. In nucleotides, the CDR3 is TGCGCCAGCAGCTTAGTAACTCCTGAGTTTCCCACCTTC. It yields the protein CASSLVTPEFPTF. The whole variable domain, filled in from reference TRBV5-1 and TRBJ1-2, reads KAGVTQTPRYLIKTRGQQVTLSCSPISGHRSVSWYQQTPGQGLQFLFEYFSETQRNKGNFPGRFSGRQFSNSRSEMNVSTLELGDSALYLCASSLVTPEFPTFGSGTRLTVV.

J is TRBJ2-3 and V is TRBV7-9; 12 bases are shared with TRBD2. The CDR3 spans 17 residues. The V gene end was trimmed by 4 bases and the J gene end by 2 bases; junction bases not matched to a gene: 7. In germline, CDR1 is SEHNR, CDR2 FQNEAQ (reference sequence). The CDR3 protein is CASSSRLAGAFTDTQYF. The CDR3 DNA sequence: TGTGCCAGCAGCTCCAGACTAGCGGGGGCCTTCACAGATACGCAGTATTTT.

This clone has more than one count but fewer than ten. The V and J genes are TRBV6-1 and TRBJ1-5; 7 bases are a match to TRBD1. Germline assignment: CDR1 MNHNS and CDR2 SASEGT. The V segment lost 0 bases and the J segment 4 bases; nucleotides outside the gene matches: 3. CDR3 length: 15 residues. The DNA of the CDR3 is TGTGCCAGCAGTGAAGCGGGACAGCAAAATCAGCCCCAGCATTTT. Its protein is CASSEAGQQNQPQHF.

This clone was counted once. The CDR3 DNA reads TGTGCCAGCAGTTACTTGGGGGGACAGAACACTGAAGCTTTCTTT. It specifies CASSYLGGQNTEAFF. This chain links TRBV6-5 with TRBJ1-1; the D gene is possibly TRBD1 (6 bases). Trimming stripped 1 base from V and 1 base from J, with 10 bases between. Germline CDR1 is MNHEY and CDR2 is SVGAGI. The CDR3 totals 15 residues.

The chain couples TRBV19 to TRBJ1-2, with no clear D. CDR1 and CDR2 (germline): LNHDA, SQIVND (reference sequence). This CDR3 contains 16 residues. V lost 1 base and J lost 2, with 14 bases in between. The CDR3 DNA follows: TGTGCCAGTAGTATAGTAGGCTCGTTGGGCAACTATGGCTACACCTTC. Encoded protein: CASSIVGSLGNYGYTF.

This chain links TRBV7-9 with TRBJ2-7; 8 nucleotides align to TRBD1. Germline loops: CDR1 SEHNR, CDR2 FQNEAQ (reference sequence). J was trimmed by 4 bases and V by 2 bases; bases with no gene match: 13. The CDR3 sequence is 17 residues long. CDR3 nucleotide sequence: TGTGCCAGCAGCTTAAATATAGGACAGGGTGGCTCTTACGAGCAGTACTTC. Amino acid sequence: CASSLNIGQGGSYEQYF.

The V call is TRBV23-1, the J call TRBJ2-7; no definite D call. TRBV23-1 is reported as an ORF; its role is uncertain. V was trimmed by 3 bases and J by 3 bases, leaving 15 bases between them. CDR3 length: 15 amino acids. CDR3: CASSHGPASSYEQYF. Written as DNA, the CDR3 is TGCGCCAGCAGTCACGGGCCGGCTTCGAGCTACGAGCAGTACTTC.